These 21 T cell receptor beta chains came from one sample sequenced in a study of cytomegalovirus exposure and HLA in healthy donors. It was with 60 Vbeta and 13 Jbeta primers that the PCR ran. Profiled with immunoSEQ multiplex PCR; TCRdb holds only in-frame clones, not every one. This sample has more than 250,000 clones; about 90% occur once, and the top ten carry approximately 2%. Material: PBMCs. These TCRs come from a woman aged 18-29 years in good health and CMV-seronegative.

In its sample, this clone was seen a few times. The V gene is TRBV19, the J gene TRBJ1-1; D is unclear. Per the germline V gene, CDR1 is LNHDA and CDR2 is SQIVND (reference sequence). V was pared by 3 bases and J by 1 base, with 6 bases between. This CDR3 has 13 residues. As DNA, the CDR3 is TGTGCCAGTAGTATGCGGGAGAACACTGAAGCTTTCTTT. Residues: CASSMRENTEAFF. Using reference TRBV19 and TRBJ1-1 for the parts outside the CDR3, the full variable domain is DGGITQSPKYLFRKEGQNVTLSCEQNLNHDAMYWYRQDPGQGLRLIYYSQIVNDFQKGDIAEGYSVSREKKESFPLTVTSAQKNPTAFYLCASSMRENTEAFFGQGTRLTVV.

A single count supports this clone. V and J are TRBV7-9 and TRBJ1-2; no clear D gene. V shed 5 bases and J shed 3 bases, with 16 bases lying between them. Germline V lookup: CDR1 SEHNR, CDR2 FQNEAQ (reference sequence). The CDR3 loop spans 15 amino acids. Written as DNA, the CDR3 is TGTGCCAGCAGCAGCCCGAGGGTTGTGGACTATGGCTACACCTTC. It specifies CASSSPRVVDYGYTF.

The chain uses TRBV30 and TRBJ2-7; 8 nucleotides agree with TRBD1. Germline CDR1 is GTSNPN and CDR2 is SVGIG (reference sequence). J gave up 2 bases and V 3 bases, and 9 bases lay outside the gene matches. CDR3 length: 15 residues. The CDR3 reads CAWREGTGAPYEQYF. The CDR3, as DNA: TGTGCCTGGAGGGAGGGGACAGGCGCTCCCTACGAGCAGTACTTC.

With respect to this clone: In the same sample, other DNA sequences code for this CDR3. The V gene is TRBV11-2, the J gene TRBJ1-6, with 9 bases matching TRBD1. The CDR3 length is 16 residues. Trimming took 5 bases from V and 6 from J; bases not matched to a gene: 8. CDR1 is SGHAT and CDR2 is FQNNGV in the germline V gene. This CDR3 is CASSHGDRASNSPLHF. The CDR3, as DNA: TGTGCCAGCAGCCACGGGGACAGGGCCTCTAATTCACCCCTCCACTTT.

The gene calls are TRBV5-1 and TRBJ2-7, with a weak D call TRBD1 (6 bases). The ends were cut back, 0 bases at V and 0 bases at J, with 13 bases in the middle. Germline CDR1 reads SGHRS; CDR2 reads YFSETQ. CDR3 size: 16 residues. The CDR3 DNA reads TGCGCCAGCAGCTTGGCTCCAGGGGCTAGCTCCTACGAGCAGTACTTC. It translates to CASSLAPGASSYEQYF.

This chain joins TRBV5-1 and TRBJ2-1, with 13 bases that match TRBD2. The CDR3 loop spans 17 amino acids. The junction had 9 bases not matched to a gene; V was cut back by 0 bases and J by 9 bases. CDR1 SGHRS and CDR2 YFSETQ come from the germline V gene. CDR3 amino acids: CASSLASLAGGIGEQFF. CDR3 in DNA: TGCGCCAGCAGCTTGGCCTCACTAGCGGGGGGGATCGGTGAGCAGTTCTTC.

The chain has TRBV19 and TRBJ2-6, with TRBD1 identical over 8 bases. CDR1 and CDR2 from the germline V gene are LNHDA and SQIVND (reference sequence). The CDR3 extends over 19 amino acids. V trimming: 1 base; J trimming: 0 bases; junction bases outside the gene matches: 8. The CDR3 reads CASSIGRQGSLSGANVLTF. In nucleotides, the CDR3 is TGTGCCAGTAGTATAGGCCGACAGGGGTCACTCTCTGGGGCCAACGTCCTGACTTTC.

This clone was seen just once. The rearrangement links TRBV27 to TRBJ2-5; weak D call: TRBD1 (6 bases). The CDR3 is 16 amino acids. Germline V lookup: CDR1 MNHEY, CDR2 SMNVEV (reference sequence). V shed 3 bases and J shed 1 base, with 15 bases lying between them. For the CDR3, the DNA is TGTGCCAGCAGTTTTTTGCCGGACAGAGCCCAAGAGACCCAGTACTTC. Translation: CASSFLPDRAQETQYF.

The J gene is TRBJ1-2, the V gene TRBV29-1; 10 bases fit TRBD1. The V gene's germline CDR1 is SQVTM and CDR2 ANQGSEA. The CDR3 totals 13 residues. V shed 6 bases, J shed 4 bases, and the junction held 5 bases outside the gene matches. CDR3 nucleotide sequence: TGCAGCGTCCGGACAGGGGGAAGCTATGGCTACACCTTC. Protein: CSVRTGGSYGYTF.

The chain couples TRBV27 to TRBJ1-2; 9 bases fit TRBD1. The V gene end was trimmed by 7 bases and the J gene end by 6 bases; junction bases not matched to a gene: 6. The CDR3 has 13 residues. Germline CDR1 reads MNHEY; CDR2 reads SMNVEV (reference sequence). CDR3: CASKKRTGDGYTF. DNA of the CDR3: TGTGCCAGCAAAAAAAGGACAGGGGATGGCTACACCTTC.

The chain links TRBV30 to TRBJ1-2, with D unresolved. Per germline, CDR1 GTSNPN and CDR2 SVGIG (reference sequence). The CDR3 is made up of 12 amino acids. Deletions cut 3 bases from V and 8 bases from J, with 13 bases between. CDR3 in DNA: TGTGCCTGGAGCGCGAATCCGGGAGGCTACACCTTC. Translating gives CAWSANPGGYTF.

The V and J genes are TRBV5-8 and TRBJ2-7, with TRBD2 identical over 9 bases. With V trimmed by 1 base and J by 2 bases, 4 bases remained unmatched. Germline CDR1 is SGHTS and CDR2 is YDEGEE. The length of the CDR3 is 15 residues. Here the CDR3 reads CASSLSAGGAYEQYF. Here the CDR3 DNA reads TGTGCCAGCAGCTTGTCGGCGGGGGGGGCCTACGAGCAGTACTTC. Full variable domain (rest looked up from reference TRBV5-8 and TRBJ2-7): EAGVTQSPTHLIKTRGQQATLRCSPISGHTSVYWYQQALGLGLQFLLWYDEGEERNRGNFPPRFSGRQFPNYSSELNVNALELEDSALYLCASSLSAGGAYEQYFGPGTRLTVT.

CDR3 coding DNA: TGTGCCAGCAGTTTCGCGGGGGCCACGATGTACGAGCAGTACTTC. Protein product: CASSFAGATMYEQYF. The rearrangement links TRBV6-5 to TRBJ2-7, with D perhaps TRBD2 (7 bases). In germline, CDR1 is MNHEY, CDR2 SVGAGI. With 4 bases removed from V and 4 bases from J, the gap between germline ends came to 17 bases. The CDR3 extends over 15 amino acids.

The rearrangement uses TRBV6-1 and TRBJ1-2; 9 nucleotides align to TRBD1. This CDR3 comprises 14 residues. V was clipped by 5 bases and J by 7 bases; unmatched bases: 8. The germline V gene encodes CDR1 MNHNS and CDR2 SASEGT. CDR3: CASSSTGTGFGYTF. CDR3 bases: TGTGCCAGCAGTTCTACAGGGACAGGGTTTGGCTACACCTTC.

This rearrangement joins TRBV10-1 to TRBJ2-3, with a tentative D call TRBD2 (5 bases). CDR3 length: 14 amino acids. CDR1 and CDR2 from the germline V gene are WNHNN and SYGVQD (reference sequence). V lost 2 bases, J lost 5 bases, and 11 bases lay in between. CDR3 coding DNA: TGCGCCAGCAGTGAGGCTAGCTGGGGAGATACGCAGTATTTT. This translates into CASSEASWGDTQYF.

V gene TRBV7-3 combines with J gene TRBJ2-3; 8 bases are shared with TRBD2. The CDR3 consists of 16 residues. Germline V CDR1 and CDR2: SGHTA, FQGTGA. The V and J ends lost 5 bases and 2 bases, in that order; junction bases with no gene match: 9. CDR3 sequence: CASSPGGGLVTDTQYF. CDR3 sequence (DNA): TGTGCCAGCAGCCCGGGGGGGGGCTTGGTCACAGATACGCAGTATTTT.

V and J are TRBV11-1 and TRBJ2-3, with a tentative D call TRBD2 (6 bases). This CDR3 has 15 residues. CDR1 is SGHAT, CDR2 FQDESV, per germline (reference sequence). V was clipped by 1 base and J by 5 bases, with 13 bases between them. In DNA form, the CDR3 reads TGTGCCAGCAGCTTAGGTGGCGGGGTAATAGATACGCAGTATTTT. Protein sequence: CASSLGGGVIDTQYF. Full variable domain (outside the CDR3, taken from reference TRBV11-1 and TRBJ2-3): EAEVAQSPRYKITEKSQAVAFWCDPISGHATLYWYRQILGQGPELLVQFQDESVVDDSQLPKDRFSAERLKGVDSTLKIQPAELGDSAMYLCASSLGGGVIDTQYFGPGTRLTVL.

The chain uses TRBV30 and TRBJ2-2; a possible D gene is TRBD1 (6 bases). Germline V gene data show CDR1 as GTSNPN and CDR2 as SVGIG (reference sequence). CDR3 length equals 14 residues. V lost 0 bases and J lost 10, with 15 bases in between. The CDR3 nucleotides read TGTGCCTGGAGTGTAATGGGCAGGGGAGAGGAGCTGTTTTTT. Encoded protein: CAWSVMGRGEELFF.

The chain has TRBV27 and TRBJ1-1; a weak D match, TRBD1 (5 bases). The germline V gene encodes CDR1 MNHEY and CDR2 SMNVEV (reference sequence). Trimming shortened V by 2 bases and J by 2 bases, and 9 bases separated the two germline ends. The CDR3 covers 14 residues. CDR3 residues: CASSLLQGNTEAFF. In DNA form, the CDR3 reads TGTGCCAGCAGTTTACTGCAGGGTAACACTGAAGCTTTCTTT.

The V call is TRBV19, the J call TRBJ1-5; TRBD1 aligns across 7 bases. The V and J ends lost 1 base and 7 bases, in that order; junction bases with no gene match: 10. The CDR3 sequence is 16 residues long. Germline assignment: CDR1 LNHDA and CDR2 SQIVND (reference sequence). In DNA, the CDR3 is TGTGCCAGTAGTATAGGTTTGACAGGGTCAGGCCAGCCCCAGCATTTT. Translation gives CASSIGLTGSGQPQHF.

The genes are TRBV14 and TRBJ1-1; TRBD1 matches 8 bases. Per the germline V gene, CDR1 is SGHDN and CDR2 is FVKESK. This CDR3 spans 17 amino acids. V gave up 2 bases and J gave up 6 bases; unmatched junction bases: 14. The CDR3 sequence is CASSQFGRGQRRAEAFF. The CDR3, as DNA: TGTGCCAGCAGCCAATTTGGCAGGGGGCAACGGAGGGCTGAAGCTTTCTTT.